Presented here are 21 T cell receptor beta chains from one specimen sequenced in a study of T cell responses to AZD1222 COVID-19 vaccine. Method: immunoSEQ multiplex PCR; TCRdb's copy keeps in-frame clones and lacks some. Among 130,000 or so clones listed, approximately 90% were seen once. The material sequenced was peripheral blood, taken 28 days after the second AZD1222 dose. These receptor sequences come from an adult who received the AZD1222 COVID-19 vaccine.

This chain connects TRBV19 to TRBJ2-1; D is unclear. Germline V CDR1 and CDR2: LNHDA, SQIVND (reference sequence). CDR3 length equals 13 residues. V shed 4 bases and J shed 8 bases, with 12 bases lying between them. Here the CDR3 DNA reads TGTGCCAGTAGTAATTTGTTGATCGATGAGCAGTTCTTC. Its translation: CASSNLLIDEQFF.

The rearrangement uses TRBV7-2 and TRBJ2-7, with TRBD2 matching over 9 bases. The V and J ends lost 3 bases and 5 bases, in that order; junction bases with no gene match: 5. The CDR3 contains 14 residues. CDR1 is SGHTA, CDR2 FQGNSA, per germline. CDR3 amino acids: CASSFIAGVHEQYF. In DNA, the CDR3 is TGTGCCAGCAGCTTTATAGCGGGAGTCCACGAGCAGTACTTC.

Only a few counts were recorded for this clone. In DNA, the CDR3 is TGTGCCAGCAGCGTAGAACCGCATGGGGAGACCCAGTACTTC. Residues: CASSVEPHGETQYF. J is TRBJ2-5 and V is TRBV9; D not certain. Looked up from germline, CDR1 is SGDLS and CDR2 is YYNGEE. Trimming took 0 bases from V and 5 from J, leaving 11 bases between them. The CDR3 covers 14 residues.

V and J are TRBV5-6 and TRBJ2-7; D is unclear. This CDR3 spans 13 amino acids. With 3 bases removed from V and 1 base from J, the gap between germline ends came to 8 bases. CDR1 and CDR2 (germline): SGHDT, YYEEEE. The CDR3 here is CASSSTNSYEQYF. The CDR3 DNA reads TGTGCCAGCAGCTCGACAAATTCCTACGAGCAGTACTTC.

J is TRBJ2-7 and V is TRBV27, with TRBD1 matching 8 bases. Germline CDR1 is MNHEY and CDR2 is SMNVEV (reference sequence). V dropped 6 bases and J dropped 6; count of bases not matched to a gene: 1. The CDR3 length is 11 residues. CDR3 protein: CASSTGGEQYF. The CDR3 DNA is TGTGCCAGCAGCACAGGGGGCGAGCAGTACTTC.

As to this clone: The same CDR3 also results from other DNA sequences found in this sample. V usage is TRBV28 and J usage is TRBJ1-5; tentative D call: TRBD1 (5 bases). The ends were cut back, 2 bases at V and 6 bases at J, with 5 bases in the middle. The germline CDR1 and CDR2 sequences are MDHEN and SYDVKM. This CDR3 region has 12 residues. The CDR3 bases are TGTGCCAGCAGTTTACAGGGTCAGCCCCAGCATTTT. Amino acids: CASSLQGQPQHF.

The chain has TRBV19 and TRBJ1-2; D unresolved. The V and J ends lost 3 bases and 4 bases respectively, with 9 bases between them. Germline CDR1 is LNHDA and CDR2 is SQIVND (reference sequence). The CDR3 has 13 amino acids. The DNA of the CDR3 is TGTGCCAGTAGTATTCGGGTTGTCTATGGCTACACCTTC. Translation: CASSIRVVYGYTF.

The V gene is TRBV5-1, the J gene TRBJ2-7, with D possibly being TRBD1 or TRBD2 (5 bases each). Between the trimmed V and J ends, which lost 3 bases and 3 bases, there was a span of 19 bases. Germline V lookup: CDR1 SGHRS, CDR2 YFSETQ. This CDR3 spans 16 amino acids. CDR3 nucleotides: TGCGCCAGCAGCTCCGAGGGGCTTAGGACCCGCTACGAGCAGTACTTC. It codes for CASSSEGLRTRYEQYF. The whole variable domain, filled in from reference TRBV5-1 and TRBJ2-7, reads KAGVTQTPRYLIKTRGQQVTLSCSPISGHRSVSWYQQTPGQGLQFLFEYFSETQRNKGNFPGRFSGRQFSNSRSEMNVSTLELGDSALYLCASSSEGLRTRYEQYFGPGTRLTVT.

This rearrangement joins TRBV7-8 to TRBJ1-3; D perhaps matches TRBD1 (5 bases). V lost 1 base and J lost 4, with 11 bases in between. From germline, CDR1 is SGHVS and CDR2 FQNEAQ. The CDR3 length is 15 residues. The CDR3 is CASSLVSGTGNTIYF. The CDR3 DNA sequence: TGTGCCAGCAGCTTAGTTTCAGGGACCGGAAACACCATATATTTT.

The CDR3 here is CASRMQGAKSSGYTF. The DNA of the CDR3 is TGTGCCAGCAGGATGCAGGGGGCGAAAAGTAGTGGCTACACCTTC. The V and J genes are TRBV28 and TRBJ1-2; 8 bases fit TRBD1. The CDR3 contains 15 residues. The J segment lost 7 bases and the V segment lost 6 bases, leaving 13 bases of the junction unmatched. Looked up from germline, CDR1 is MDHEN and CDR2 is SYDVKM.

This chain links TRBV24-1 with TRBJ1-1, with 7 bases identical to TRBD1. Per the germline V gene, CDR1 is KGHDR and CDR2 is SFDVKD. The CDR3 is made up of 13 amino acids. J was trimmed by 1 base and V by 6 bases; bases with no gene match: 1. The CDR3: CATSNRGNTEAFF. CDR3 coding DNA: TGTGCCACCAGTAACAGGGGGAACACTGAAGCTTTCTTT.

The chain uses TRBV28 and TRBJ1-2; a possible D gene is TRBD1 (6 bases). Trimming shortened V by 5 bases and J by 4 bases, and 17 bases separated the two germline ends. Germline V gene lookup returns CDR1 MDHEN and CDR2 SYDVKM. The CDR3 has 15 amino acids. CDR3 protein: CASSLPVGRGYGYTF. DNA for the CDR3: TGTGCCAGCAGTCTCCCCGTGGGCAGGGGCTATGGCTACACCTTC.

The gene calls are TRBV5-1 and TRBJ2-3; TRBD2 is a possible D gene (6 bases). The CDR3 is made up of 14 amino acids. Germline V lookup: CDR1 SGHRS, CDR2 YFSETQ. The germline V and J ends were trimmed by 5 bases and 2 bases, with 12 bases remaining between them. Here the CDR3 reads CASRPRGITDTQYF. The CDR3 DNA reads TGCGCCAGCAGGCCGCGGGGAATCACAGATACGCAGTATTTT.

The chain is built from TRBV6-5 and TRBJ1-3, with D unresolved. Trimming shortened V by 7 bases and J by 0 bases, and 10 bases separated the two germline ends. The CDR3 consists of 14 residues. Looked up from germline, CDR1 is MNHEY and CDR2 is SVGAGI. CDR3 sequence: CASKREYSGNTIYF. CDR3 DNA sequence: TGTGCCAGCAAGAGAGAGTACTCTGGAAACACCATATATTTT.

The chain carries TRBV7-8 and TRBJ2-3; D may be TRBD1 or TRBD2 (6 bases each). V was clipped by 5 bases and J by 2 bases, with 23 bases between them. The V gene's germline CDR1 is SGHVS and CDR2 FQNEAQ. The CDR3 loop spans 18 amino acids. The CDR3 here is CASSQGLTGGLPTDTQYF. CDR3 DNA: TGTGCCAGCAGCCAGGGACTTACCGGGGGCCTTCCCACAGATACGCAGTATTTT. Based on the CDR3 plus reference TRBV7-8 and TRBJ2-3, the full variable domain is GAGVSQSPRYKVAKRGQDVALRCDPISGHVSLFWYQQALGQGPEFLTYFQNEAQLDKSGLPSDRFFAERPEGSVSTLKIQRTQQEDSAVYLCASSQGLTGGLPTDTQYFGPGTRLTVL.

This clone was detected only once. This rearrangement joins TRBV13 to TRBJ2-7; 8 bases map to TRBD1. The CDR3 extends over 12 amino acids. V lost 5 bases, J lost 12 bases, and 9 bases stayed unmatched. CDR1 and CDR2 (germline): PRHDT, FYEKMQ (reference sequence). The CDR3 DNA reads as TGTGCCAGCAGCGTTAGACAGGGGAAGGGGTACTTC. Protein sequence: CASSVRQGKGYF.

The chain uses TRBV19 and TRBJ1-1; D call uncertain. V was trimmed by 6 bases and J by 2 bases, leaving 16 bases between them. Looked up from germline, CDR1 is LNHDA and CDR2 is SQIVND (reference sequence). The CDR3 runs to 15 residues. CDR3 residues: CASSLPKERNTEAFF. As DNA, the CDR3 is TGTGCCAGTAGCCTCCCGAAAGAGAGAAACACTGAAGCTTTCTTT.

The gene calls are TRBV28 and TRBJ1-1, with D perhaps TRBD1 (6 bases). The CDR3 extends over 17 amino acids. CDR1 is MDHEN, CDR2 SYDVKM, per germline. V was clipped by 6 bases and J by 4 bases, with 24 bases between them. The CDR3 coding sequence is TGTGCCAGCAGACAAATATTCCCGGACAGTGGAGGCACTGAAGCTTTCTTT. Its translation: CASRQIFPDSGGTEAFF.

The chain combines TRBV10-3 with TRBJ2-2, with D hard to call. CDR1 and CDR2 (germline): ENHRY, SYGVKD. Trimming left V 3 bases short and J 0 bases short, with 11 bases between. This CDR3 spans 16 amino acids. The CDR3 spells CAISDIRDANTGELFF. As DNA, the CDR3 is TGTGCCATCAGTGATATTAGGGATGCGAACACCGGGGAGCTGTTTTTT.

V usage is TRBV24-1 and J usage is TRBJ1-1; TRBD1 matches 10 bases. The J segment lost 4 bases and the V segment lost 7 bases, leaving 11 bases of the junction unmatched. CDR3 length: 16 amino acids. Germline CDR1 is KGHDR and CDR2 is SFDVKD. In DNA form, the CDR3 reads TGTGCCACCAGATCCCGGGACAGGGGACTTGGCACTGAAGCTTTCTTT. It codes for CATRSRDRGLGTEAFF.

This clone has more than one count but fewer than ten. V gene TRBV5-1 combines with J gene TRBJ2-7, with TRBD2 matching 7 bases. This CDR3 contains 14 residues. Germline trimming cut 1 base from V and 5 bases from J; bases unmatched to any gene: 6. Germline V gene sequence: CDR1 SGHRS, CDR2 YFSETQ. The CDR3 nucleotides are TGCGCCAGCAGCTTGACTCGCGGGAGCAACGAGCAGTACTTC. It specifies CASSLTRGSNEQYF.